This T cell receptor (beta chain) is drawn from a study of graft-versus-host responses after intestinal transplantation. Assay: immunoSEQ multiplex PCR; the TCRdb copy retains only in-frame clones and omits some. The data contain under 95,000 clones, around 83% of them singletons. Regarding this clone: What it binds is not known.

The germline CDR1 and CDR2 sequences are SGHTA and FQGNSA. The germline V and J ends were trimmed by 8 bases and 3 bases, with 16 bases remaining between them. This CDR3 contains 14 residues. The chain carries TRBV7-2 and TRBJ1-1, with TRBD1 as a possible D gene (5 bases). This sequence originates from a human donor who received an intestinal transplant. Source: unstimulated CD4+ T cells sorted from spleen or lymph node cells, taken before intestinal transplant. The CDR3 DNA reads TGTGCCAGCCAAAGCCTCGGGGGGGACACTGAAGCTTTCTTT. Protein sequence: CASQSLGGDTEAFF.